This T cell receptor (beta chain) came from a study of blood T cell repertoires in COVID-19. Study summary: Sample material is recorded as cDNA or gDNA derived from T cells, B-cell-depleted T cells, or PBMCs.

Trimming removed 6 bases from V and 15 bases from J, with 13 bases in between. The germline V gene encodes CDR1 SGHRS and CDR2 YFSETQ. CDR3 length equals 10 residues. Original handling: Amplifying reference gene primers gave estimates of nucleated cell counts. Only in-frame clones appear in the TCRdb table, and some are missing; sequencing was by immunoSEQ multiplex PCR. That table supplies the V and J calls and clone size; D and trimming were determined from the DNA. The data contain some 230,000 clones, around 81% of them seen just once; the ten biggest clones take up over 2.5%. This TCR was sampled from a young woman who had recovered from COVID-19. The sequenced sample consisted of peripheral blood. V and J are TRBV5-1 and TRBJ2-1; D may be TRBD1 (6 bases). The CDR3 region has the DNA TGCGCCAGCAAAATCAGGGACACGTTCTTC. Its translation: CASKIRDTFF.